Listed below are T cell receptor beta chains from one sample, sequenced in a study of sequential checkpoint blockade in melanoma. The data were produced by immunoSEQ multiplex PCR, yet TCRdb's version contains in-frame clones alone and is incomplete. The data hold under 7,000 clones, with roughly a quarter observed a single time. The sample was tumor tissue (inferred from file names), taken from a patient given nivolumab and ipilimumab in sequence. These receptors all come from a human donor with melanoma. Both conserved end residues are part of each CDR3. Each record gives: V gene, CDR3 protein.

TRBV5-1,CASSLGGSNTEAFF
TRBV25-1,CASSPGTGQTSYEQYF
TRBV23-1,CASSQEVLRDFRNIQYF
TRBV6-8,CATMGTGGETQYF
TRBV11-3,CASSFYGTGSYEQYF
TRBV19,CASSIGETTNEKLFF
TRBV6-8,CASSIGTLKQPQHF
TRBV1,CASSQLGGEQYF
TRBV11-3,CASSSTGLAGDRKFF
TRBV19,CASKLSATSYNEQFF
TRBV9,CASSETSLYNEQFF
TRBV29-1,CSVEDDTYEQYF
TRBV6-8,CASSYSPHSGMDVLTF
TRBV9,CASSVATRGGDYGYTF
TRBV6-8,CASSSDRGPYEQYF
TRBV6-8,CASSYGGRARDEQFF
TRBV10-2,CASGRNTGELFF
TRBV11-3,CASSLSGTSGSQFF
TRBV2,CASSEERPTTAYEQYF
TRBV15,CATSYRDRGPDTQYF
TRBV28,CASRSSDAKNIQYF
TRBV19,CASSIGGLVYNEQFF
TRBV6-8,CASSYSAGDYEQYF
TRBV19,CASSILADWHF
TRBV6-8,CASSYSGRWVETQYF
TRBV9,CASSPPAGLPDEQFF
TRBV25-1,CASRGGNTDTQYF
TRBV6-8,CASSSTAGGGNEQFF
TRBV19,CASSTASVGEQFF
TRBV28,CASSPPRGVNTEAFF
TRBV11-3,CASSFLNSGNTIYF
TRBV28,CASSIPGSNTEAFF
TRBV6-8,CASRKTSGSYEQFF
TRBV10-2,CASTFVGGEQYF
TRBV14,CASSQRVNSYEQYF
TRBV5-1,CASSLAPGSSSYNEQFF